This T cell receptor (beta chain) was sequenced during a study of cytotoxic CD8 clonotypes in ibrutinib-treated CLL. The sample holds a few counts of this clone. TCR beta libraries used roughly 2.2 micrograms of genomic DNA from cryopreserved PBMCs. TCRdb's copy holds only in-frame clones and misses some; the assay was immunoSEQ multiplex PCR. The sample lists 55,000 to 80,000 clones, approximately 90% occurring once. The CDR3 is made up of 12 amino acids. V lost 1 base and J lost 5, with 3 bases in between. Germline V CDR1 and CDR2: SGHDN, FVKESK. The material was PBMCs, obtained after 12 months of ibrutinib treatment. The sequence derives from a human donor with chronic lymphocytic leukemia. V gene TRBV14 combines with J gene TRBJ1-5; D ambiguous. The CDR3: CASSQGDQPQHF. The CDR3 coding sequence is TGTGCCAGCAGCCAAGGAGATCAGCCCCAGCATTTT.